These T cell receptor beta chains were read from a single sample in a study of early stage breast cancer tumors. The assay was immunoSEQ multiplex PCR, and TCRdb's table has in-frame clones only and misses some. The data show 50,000 to 65,000 clones, 65% to 80% seen once. The sample was blood. The origin of the receptors is a person younger than 45 with breast cancer. CDR3s include the opening cysteine and the closing phenylalanine or tryptophan. The order of the fields is V gene, D gene, J gene, clone size, CDR3 protein, CDR3 DNA. D genes are given only for firm matches. Not all rows give a size; the values are once, few, many and, for expanded clones, a class.

TRBV5-1,.,TRBJ1-1,.,CASRAGTGMSDTEAFF,TGCGCCAGCAGGGCCGGGACGGGAATGTCAGACACTGAAGCTTTCTTT
TRBV30,.,TRBJ1-6,once,CAWSDPPTSPLHF,TGTGCCTGGAGTGACCCGCCAACTTCACCCCTCCACTTT
TRBV6-4,TRBD1,TRBJ2-3,.,CASSSTGDGTDTQYF,TGTGCCAGCTCTTCGACAGGGGACGGGACAGATACGCAGTATTTT
TRBV5-1,.,TRBJ2-2,.,CASSLFAETMTGELFF,TGCGCCAGCAGCTTGTTCGCGGAAACGATGACCGGGGAGCTGTTTTTT
TRBV30,.,TRBJ2-7,.,CAWSRRLPGRNYEQYF,TGTGCCTGGAGTCGCAGACTACCGGGACGAAATTACGAGCAGTACTTC
TRBV27,.,TRBJ2-4,.,CASKTTGRNIQYF,TGTGCCAGCAAGACGACCGGCCGAAACATTCAGTACTTC
TRBV30,.,TRBJ1-1,.,CAWSGAQGIFNTEAFF,TGTGCCTGGAGTGGAGCTCAGGGGATTTTCAACACTGAAGCTTTCTTT
TRBV7-2,.,TRBJ2-5,.,CASSFLAETETQYF,TGTGCCAGCAGCTTTTTAGCGGAAACGGAGACCCAGTACTTC
TRBV6-1,.,TRBJ1-2,.,CASSEFGRTNYGYTF,TGTGCCAGCAGTGAATTTGGACGGACTAACTATGGCTACACCTTC
TRBV6-5,.,TRBJ1-3,.,CASRSSGNTIYF,TGTGCCAGCAGGAGCTCTGGAAACACCATATATTTT
TRBV11-3,TRBD2,TRBJ2-2,.,CASSLYSGSPAGELFF,TGTGCCAGCAGCCTATATAGCGGGAGTCCGGCCGGGGAGCTGTTTTTT
TRBV18,.,TRBJ2-3,.,CASSPPLDTQYF,TGTGCCAGCTCACCACCTTTGGATACGCAGTATTTT
TRBV18,.,TRBJ2-5,.,CASSPQGDQETQYF,TGTGCCAGCTCACCACAGGGCGACCAAGAGACCCAGTACTTC
TRBV7-6,.,TRBJ1-2,few,CASSARAGGDLRGYTF,TGTGCCAGCAGCGCCCGGGCGGGGGGGGATTTAAGGGGCTACACCTTC
TRBV9,TRBD1,TRBJ2-7,once,CASSGGQGGNEQYF,TGTGCCAGCAGCGGGGGACAGGGGGGTAACGAGCAGTACTTC
TRBV15,.,TRBJ2-1,.,CATSRDRSFEQFF,TGTGCCACCAGCAGAGATCGTAGCTTTGAGCAGTTCTTC
TRBV11-3,TRBD1,TRBJ1-2,.,CASSNPQGSVYGYTF,TGTGCCAGCAGCAACCCACAGGGGAGTGTCTATGGCTACACCTTC
TRBV11-2,TRBD2,TRBJ2-1,.,CASSWSPGLVNEQFF,TGTGCCAGCAGCTGGAGCCCGGGACTAGTCAATGAGCAGTTCTTC
TRBV6-5,.,TRBJ2-5,.,CASSYSRQPQETQYF,TGTGCCAGCAGTTACTCAAGGCAACCCCAAGAGACCCAGTACTTC
TRBV7-2,.,TRBJ2-3,.,CASSLVAGTDTQYF,TGTGCCAGCAGCTTAGTTGCGGGCACAGATACGCAGTATTTT
TRBV7-2,.,TRBJ1-3,.,CASSLGINSGNTIYF,TGTGCCAGCAGCTTAGGGATTAACTCTGGAAACACCATATATTTT
TRBV5-5,.,TRBJ2-1,.,CASSLATTNNEQFF,TGTGCCAGCAGCTTGGCGACTACTAACAATGAGCAGTTCTTC
TRBV19,TRBD2,TRBJ2-3,.,CASSLTGTNTDTQYF,TGTGCCAGTAGCTTGACCGGGACTAACACAGATACGCAGTATTTT
TRBV27,TRBD2,TRBJ2-3,.,CATQSGTSGGRAQYF,TGTGCCACCCAATCCGGGACTAGTGGGGGCAGAGCGCAGTATTTT
TRBV4-2,.,TRBJ1-1,.,CASSQEGRTGPKEAFF,TGTGCCAGCAGCCAAGAAGGACGGACGGGACCGAAGGAAGCTTTCTTT
TRBV7-9,TRBD2,TRBJ2-1,.,CAIPREASYNEQFF,TGTGCCATCCCGCGGGAGGCCTCCTACAATGAGCAGTTCTTC